A single sample gave rise to the 10 T cell receptor beta chains below, sequenced in a study of blood T cell repertoires in COVID-19. Assay used: immunoSEQ multiplex PCR; TCRdb lists only in-frame clones, some missing. The sample holds over 150,000 clones; roughly 88% are singletons and the top ten take about 4.9%. Sequencing input: peripheral blood. The receptor set was obtained from a man aged 18 to 29 with COVID-19, enrolled during active disease.

The chain joins TRBV6-6 to TRBJ2-7; tentative D call: TRBD1 (6 bases). Trimming took 4 bases from V and 3 from J, leaving 10 bases between them. Germline V gene lookup returns CDR1 MNHNY and CDR2 SVGAGI (reference sequence). The CDR3 spans 13 residues. The CDR3 region has the DNA TGTGCCAGCAGTTTCGGACAGATCTACGAGCAGTACTTC. Amino acids: CASSFGQIYEQYF.

The rearrangement joins TRBV21-1 to TRBJ1-5; the table gives TRBD1 as D, unverified against the DNA. TRBV21-1 is labeled a pseudogene. The CDR3 is made up of 16 amino acids. The DNA for the CDR3 is TGTGCCAGCAGCAGCGGACAGAAGTATAGCAATCAGCCCCAGCATTTT. The encoded protein is CASSSGQKYSNQPQHF.

The chain combines TRBV4-1 with TRBJ2-3; tentative D call: TRBD2 (5 bases). CDR1 and CDR2 (germline): MGHRA, YSYEKL. CDR3 size: 18 residues. Trimming stripped 1 base from V and 0 bases from J, with 17 bases between. The CDR3 nucleotides read TGCGCCAGCAGCCAAGCACTAAGAGGAGGCGCGAGCACAGATACGCAGTATTTT. Protein: CASSQALRGGASTDTQYF.

The genes are TRBV11-2 and TRBJ2-7, with unresolved D. The CDR3 covers 11 residues. The V end was cut by 1 base, the J end by 9 bases, with 7 bases between. Germline CDR1 reads SGHAT; CDR2 reads FQNNGV. The CDR3 reads CASSLGRGQYF. The CDR3 nucleotides read TGTGCCAGCAGCTTAGGACGAGGGCAGTACTTC.

The chain carries TRBV2 and TRBJ2-7, with 10 bases matching TRBD1. After removal of 7 bases from V and 6 bases from J, the junction contained 9 bases not matched to a gene. CDR1 SNHLY and CDR2 FYNNEI come from the germline V gene. This CDR3 region has 14 residues. CDR3 DNA: TGTGCCAGCACCGGACAGGGGGGAATTGTCGAGCAGTACTTC. Translated: CASTGQGGIVEQYF.

The gene calls are TRBV7-2 and TRBJ2-1, with 8 bases identical to TRBD2. CDR1 is SGHTA, CDR2 FQGNSA, per germline. The CDR3 has 13 residues. With V trimmed by 5 bases and J by 8 bases, 5 bases remained unmatched. Written as DNA, the CDR3 is TGTGCCAGCAGCACGAGCGGGAGCCATGAGCAGTTCTTC. It yields the protein CASSTSGSHEQFF.

This chain connects TRBV11-2 to TRBJ2-7, with a tentative D call TRBD1 (6 bases). The CDR3 sequence is 12 residues long. V was trimmed by 8 bases and J by 3 bases, leaving 11 bases between them. CDR1 and CDR2 from the germline V gene are SGHAT and FQNNGV. CDR3 nucleotides: TGTGCCAGCTATGGGGACATCTACGAGCAGTACTTC. Translated: CASYGDIYEQYF.

The V call is TRBV4-1, the J call TRBJ1-5; no definite D call. Germline V gene sequence: CDR1 MGHRA, CDR2 YSYEKL. This CDR3 is built from 15 residues. Trimming left V 3 bases short and J 4 bases short, with 13 bases between. The CDR3 DNA reads as TGCGCCAGCAGCCAGGCCCCCGGAGCTAATCAGCCCCAGCATTTT. Translation: CASSQAPGANQPQHF.

The gene calls are TRBV19 and TRBJ2-7; D is possibly TRBD1 (5 bases). The CDR3 contains 13 residues. CDR1 and CDR2 (germline): LNHDA, SQIVND (reference sequence). V was cut by 5 bases and J by 4 bases, with 12 bases left in between. CDR3 sequence (DNA): TGTGCCAGTAGTCCGGACAAAAGGTACGAGCAGTACTTC. Protein product: CASSPDKRYEQYF.

This chain links TRBV27 with TRBJ1-2; a weak D match, TRBD1 (6 bases). V shed 5 bases and J shed 6 bases, with 13 bases lying between them. The CDR3 extends over 13 amino acids. Per germline, CDR1 MNHEY and CDR2 SMNVEV (reference sequence). The DNA for the CDR3 is TGTGCCAGCAGTGGGGGCCGAGGGGATGGCTACACCTTC. Protein: CASSGGRGDGYTF.